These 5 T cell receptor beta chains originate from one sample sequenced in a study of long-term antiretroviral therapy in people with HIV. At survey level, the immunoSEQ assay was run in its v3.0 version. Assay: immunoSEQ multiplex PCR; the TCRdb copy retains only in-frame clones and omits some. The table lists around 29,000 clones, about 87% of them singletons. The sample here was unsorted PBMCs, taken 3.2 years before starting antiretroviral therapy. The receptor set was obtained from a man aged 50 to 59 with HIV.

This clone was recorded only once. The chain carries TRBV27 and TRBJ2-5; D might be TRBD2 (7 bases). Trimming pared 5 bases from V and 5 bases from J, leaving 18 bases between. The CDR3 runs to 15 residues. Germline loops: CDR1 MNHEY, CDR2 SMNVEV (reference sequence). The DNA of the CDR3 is TGTGCCAGCAGTGTACTTGGGACTACAGGGGAGACCCAGTACTTC. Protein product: CASSVLGTTGETQYF.

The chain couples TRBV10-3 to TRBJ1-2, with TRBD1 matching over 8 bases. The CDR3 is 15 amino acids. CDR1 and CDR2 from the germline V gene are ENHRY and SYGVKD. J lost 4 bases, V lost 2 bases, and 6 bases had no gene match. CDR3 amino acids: CAISEASDRAYGYTF. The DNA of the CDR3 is TGTGCCATCAGTGAGGCTTCGGACAGGGCCTATGGCTACACCTTC.

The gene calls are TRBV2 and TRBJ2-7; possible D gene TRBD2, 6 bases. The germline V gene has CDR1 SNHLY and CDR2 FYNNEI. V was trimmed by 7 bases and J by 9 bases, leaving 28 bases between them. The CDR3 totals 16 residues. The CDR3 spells CASTSDGGTTYRGQYF. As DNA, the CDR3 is TGTGCCAGCACCTCGGATGGGGGGACGACATACAGAGGGCAGTACTTC. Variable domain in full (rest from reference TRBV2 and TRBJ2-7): EPEVTQTPSHQVTQMGQEVILRCVPISNHLYFYWYRQILGQKVEFLVSFYNNEISEKSEIFDDQFSVERPDGSNFTLKIRSTKLEDSAMYFCASTSDGGTTYRGQYFGPGTRLTVT.

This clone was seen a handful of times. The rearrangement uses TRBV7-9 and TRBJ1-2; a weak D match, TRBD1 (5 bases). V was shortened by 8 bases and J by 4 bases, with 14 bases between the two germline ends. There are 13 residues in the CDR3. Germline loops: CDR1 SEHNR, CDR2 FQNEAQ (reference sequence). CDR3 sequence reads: CASRGTQAYGYTF. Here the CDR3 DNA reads TGTGCCAGCCGGGGGACTCAAGCCTATGGCTACACCTTC.

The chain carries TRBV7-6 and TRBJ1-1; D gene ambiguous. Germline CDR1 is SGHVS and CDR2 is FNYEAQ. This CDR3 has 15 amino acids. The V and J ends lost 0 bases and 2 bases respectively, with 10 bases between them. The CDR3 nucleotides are TGTGCCAGCAGCTTAGCGTTAGGGATTAACACTGAAGCTTTCTTT. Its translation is CASSLALGINTEAFF.